This T cell receptor (beta chain) is from a study of T cell repertoires in aging, cancer and after chemotherapy. Findings and caveats of the study: Across the chemotherapy interval, each cancer cohort showed higher median generation probability, suggesting thymic rebound.

Deletions cut 1 base from V and 0 bases from J, with 9 bases between. The CDR3 loop spans 14 amino acids. The germline CDR1 and CDR2 sequences are GTSNPN and SVGIG (reference sequence). Multiplex touch-down PCR with TRB-A/B primers amplified rearranged V-D-J TRB sequences. TCRdb fed the multiplex PCR reads into MiXCR, producing one record per CDR3 protein. The sample has 10,000 or so distinct CDR3 sequences, 30% to 35% seen once. This clonotype was counted only a few times. Antigen specificity is unknown. Peripheral blood genomic DNA, not sorted cells or RNA, was the template. Sequencing was done on a sample of blood. This clonotype originated in a human donor in good health. The donor label of this sample is uncertain. The chain uses TRBV30 and TRBJ1-1, with D possibly matching TRBD1 (6 bases). The CDR3 loop is CAWSAGTLNTEAFF. The CDR3 nucleotides read TGTGCCTGGAGTGCCGGGACATTGAACACTGAAGCTTTCTTT.